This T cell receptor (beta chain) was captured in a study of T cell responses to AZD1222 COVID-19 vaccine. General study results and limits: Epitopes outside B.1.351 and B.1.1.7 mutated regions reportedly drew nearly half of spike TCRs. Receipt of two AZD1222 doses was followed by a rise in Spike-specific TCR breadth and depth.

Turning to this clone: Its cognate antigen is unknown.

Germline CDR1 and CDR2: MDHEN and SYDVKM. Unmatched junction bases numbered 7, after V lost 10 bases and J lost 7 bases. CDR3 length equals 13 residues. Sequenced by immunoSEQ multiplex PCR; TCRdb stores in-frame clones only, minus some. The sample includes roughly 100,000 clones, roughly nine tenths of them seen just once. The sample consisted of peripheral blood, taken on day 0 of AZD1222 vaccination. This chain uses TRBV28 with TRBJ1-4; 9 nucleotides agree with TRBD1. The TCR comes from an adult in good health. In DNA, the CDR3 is TGTGCCATGCAGGACAGGGGCGGTGAAAAACTGTTTTTT. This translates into CAMQDRGGEKLFF.